This T cell receptor beta chain was observed in a study of shared clonotypes between healthy human individuals. Only in-frame clones appear in the TCRdb table, and some are missing; sequencing was by immunoSEQ multiplex PCR. This table holds nearly 750,000 clones, about two thirds found once. Germline V gene sequence: CDR1 SQVTM, CDR2 ANQGSEA. This CDR3 spans 18 amino acids. V was cut by 4 bases and J by 0 bases, with 19 bases left in between. This chain uses TRBV29-1 with TRBJ2-6; tentative D call: TRBD2 (6 bases). The source is a woman aged 25 to 39 in good health. The specimen was memory CD4+ T cells sorted from blood. The subset here: CD45RA-negative fraction. The CDR3: CSVVWRGNLHSGANVLTF. In DNA form, the CDR3 reads TGCAGCGTTGTTTGGAGGGGCAATCTTCACTCTGGGGCCAACGTCCTGACTTTC. The complete variable domain, with remaining parts taken from reference TRBV29-1 and TRBJ2-6, reads SAVISQKPSRDICQRGTSLTIQCQVDSQVTMMFWYRQQPGQSLTLIATANQGSEATYESGFVIDKFPISRPNLTFSTLTVSNMSPEDSSIYLCSVVWRGNLHSGANVLTFGAGSRLTVL.